This TCR beta chain was sequenced in a study of blood T cell repertoires in COVID-19. Study summary: Acute and convalescent COVID-19 samples came from the United States, Italy and Spain. PBMCs, B-cell-depleted T cells, or T cells were the source of the cDNA or gDNA that made up the material.

Germline CDR1 is SQVTM and CDR2 is ANQGSEA. The CDR3 is made up of 14 amino acids. The germline V and J ends were trimmed by 6 bases and 4 bases, with 18 bases remaining between them. Original analysis: Scientists estimated how many nucleated cells there were by amplifying reference gene primers. Some clones are missing from TCRdb's copy, which holds only in-frame ones; the method was immunoSEQ multiplex PCR. Clone size and V and J calls were adopted from that table, with D and trimming inferred from the DNA. Among more than 200,000 clones listed, more than 70% were seen once. This TCR derives from a woman aged 45 to 65 with acute or convalescent COVID-19. Material: peripheral blood. This chain joins TRBV29-1 and TRBJ2-5; possible D gene TRBD2, 6 bases. The CDR3 spells CSVVAVLLGETQYF. The CDR3 bases are TGCAGCGTGGTAGCGGTCCTCCTGGGAGAGACCCAGTACTTC.